The 9 T cell receptor beta chains below come from one sample, sequenced in a study of blood T cell repertoires in COVID-19. Sequencing used immunoSEQ multiplex PCR; TCRdb keeps in-frame clones, though not all of them. The sample carries some 90,000 clones, about 89% recorded once. The sequenced sample was peripheral blood. All receptors derive from a man aged 50 to 60 with COVID-19, enrolled during active disease.

The J gene is TRBJ2-2, the V gene TRBV30, with 9 bases fitting TRBD2. J gave up 6 bases and V 3 bases, and 8 bases lay outside the gene matches. Looked up from germline, CDR1 is GTSNPN and CDR2 is SVGIG (reference sequence). The CDR3 is made up of 15 amino acids. The CDR3 sequence is CAWRTTGTSPGELFF. The CDR3 DNA sequence: TGTGCCTGGAGGACCACCGGGACTAGCCCCGGGGAGCTGTTTTTT.

V gene TRBV6-1 combines with J gene TRBJ1-2; D is undetermined. The germline CDR1 and CDR2 sequences are MNHNS and SASEGT. The CDR3 has 13 amino acids. V was shortened by 5 bases and J by 0 bases, with 7 bases between the two germline ends. The CDR3 DNA reads TGTGCCAGCAGTTTAGATTCTAACTATGGCTACACCTTC. This sequence encodes CASSLDSNYGYTF.

This clone was seen once. The rearrangement links TRBV30 to TRBJ1-6; D perhaps matches TRBD1 (5 bases). Per the germline V gene, CDR1 is GTSNPN and CDR2 is SVGIG (reference sequence). This CDR3 spans 17 amino acids. Trimming shortened V by 5 bases and J by 3 bases, and 20 bases separated the two germline ends. The CDR3: CAWAHRVGGGYNSPLHF. The CDR3 DNA is TGTGCCTGGGCTCACCGGGTGGGGGGAGGCTATAATTCACCCCTCCACTTT.

Regarding this clone: An end of the junction does not agree with germline; a read error may underlie this. J is TRBJ1-1 and V is TRBV28; D remains ambiguous. The CDR3 spans 11 residues. CDR1 is MDHEN and CDR2 is SYDVKM in the germline V gene. CDR3 sequence: CASSFLRGADF. CDR3 nucleotides: TGTGCCAGCAGTTTTCTTCGGGGTGCGGACTTT. Complete variable domain (other parts from reference TRBV28 and TRBJ1-1): DVKVTQSSRYLVKRTGEKVFLECVQDMDHENMFWYRQDPGLGLRLIYFSYDVKMKEKGDIPEGYSVSREKKERFSLILESASTNQTSMYLCASSFLRGADFGQGTRLTVV.

The V call is TRBV6-1, the J call TRBJ2-1; D gene uncertain. Trimming left V 2 bases short and J 0 bases short, with 14 bases between. The CDR3 has 17 residues. Germline values: CDR1 MNHNS, CDR2 SASEGT. CDR3 amino acids: CASSEKEHYDSYNEQFF. CDR3 DNA: TGTGCCAGCAGTGAAAAGGAGCATTACGACTCCTACAATGAGCAGTTCTTC.

This chain links TRBV20-1 with TRBJ1-4; D gene uncertain. This CDR3 has 10 residues. V shed 4 bases and J shed 8 bases, with 5 bases lying between them. Looked up from germline, CDR1 is DFQATT and CDR2 is SNEGSKA (reference sequence). The CDR3 protein is CSAKREKLFF. The CDR3 region has the DNA TGCAGTGCTAAACGGGAAAAACTGTTTTTT.

The chain joins TRBV7-6 to TRBJ1-1; no firm D call. Looked up from germline, CDR1 is SGHVS and CDR2 is FNYEAQ. The V end was cut by 3 bases, the J end by 5 bases, with 10 bases between. This CDR3 comprises 13 residues. CDR3 protein: CASSFAALTEAFF. In nucleotides, the CDR3 is TGTGCCAGCAGCTTTGCGGCTTTAACTGAAGCTTTCTTT.

The rearrangement uses TRBV9 and TRBJ1-4, with 9 bases identical to TRBD1. This CDR3 comprises 15 residues. Per the germline V gene, CDR1 is SGDLS and CDR2 is YYNGEE. The J segment lost 5 bases and the V segment lost 6 bases, leaving 8 bases of the junction unmatched. CDR3 in DNA: TGTGCCAGCACCACGGACAGGGGTCCCAATGAAAAACTGTTTTTT. This sequence encodes CASTTDRGPNEKLFF.

The rearrangement links TRBV6-4 to TRBJ2-2; 8 bases agree with TRBD2. CDR1 MRHNA and CDR2 SNTAGT come from the germline V gene. The CDR3 sequence is 13 residues long. Losses at the gene ends were 9 bases for V and 4 bases for J; bases not matched to a gene: 4. The CDR3 spells CARRGAGTGELFF. CDR3 nucleotides: TGTGCCAGGCGGGGGGCCGGCACCGGGGAGCTGTTTTTT.